The text below deals with one T cell receptor (beta chain). Antigen: not known. Some clones are missing from TCRdb's copy, which holds only in-frame ones; the method was immunoSEQ multiplex PCR. This table holds 35,000 to 55,000 clones, roughly 84% found once. This sample was included in a study of OX40 agonist ivuxolimab in advanced cancers. Study-wide context: Of mixed ages from about 20 to 90 and averaging roughly 64 years, the group was about 80% male. Study-level findings and limits: Both blood CD4+ and CD8+ T cells showed clonal growth by week 6 at 0.1 to 3.0 mg/kg. The study found that CD8+ T cells averaged more expanded clones than CD4+.

The CDR3 is made up of 16 amino acids. Germline CDR1 reads SGHNT; CDR2 reads YENEEA. Between the trimmed V and J ends, which lost 4 bases and 8 bases, there was a span of 21 bases. The sequence came from an adult with an advanced solid tumor such as melanoma, head and neck, liver or kidney cancer. The rearrangement links TRBV11-3 to TRBJ2-1; D unclear. The starting material was CD4+ or CD8+ T cells sorted from blood, obtained in a trial of the OX40 agonist ivuxolimab. The CDR3: CASSSFSTVFEYEQFF. As DNA, the CDR3 is TGTGCCAGCAGCTCTTTTTCGACCGTCTTCGAATATGAGCAGTTCTTC.